This T cell receptor beta chain was found in a study of prognosis after radiotherapy for stage I lung cancer. Background on the study: Each patient with non-small cell lung cancer was deemed medically inoperable. Study results and limitations: Unique TCR clone counts were lower following stereotactic body radiation therapy (median about 10,000 versus 6,900). Patients who developed distant metastases had lower Shannon entropy after stereotactic body radiation therapy.

Genomic DNA was the source, and TCR beta CDR3 was amplified from it by two-round multiplex PCR. Primers (each specific to one TRBV or TRBJ gene) were used in first-round PCR. TCRdb reprocessed the multiplex PCR reads with MiXCR, giving one entry per CDR3 protein. The data hold approximately 28,000 distinct CDR3 sequences, with around two fifths observed a single time. The CDR3 covers 14 residues. V was clipped by 3 bases and J by 5 bases; unmatched bases: 6. CDR1 SGHAT and CDR2 FQNNGV come from the germline V gene. Peripheral venous blood was drawn in roughly 5.7-milliliter volumes, with a draw taken at each of two separate time points. The sample holds many counts of this clonotype. Its antigen remains unknown.

The clonotype originates from a donor over 45 with non-small cell lung cancer. The chain employs TRBV11-2 and TRBJ2-5; 7 bases agree with TRBD1. Here the sequenced sample was PBMCs, taken before or after stereotactic body radiation therapy (not recorded which). This CDR3 reads CASSFGQAGETQYF. The CDR3 nucleotides are TGTGCCAGCAGCTTCGGACAGGCAGGGGAGACCCAGTACTTC.